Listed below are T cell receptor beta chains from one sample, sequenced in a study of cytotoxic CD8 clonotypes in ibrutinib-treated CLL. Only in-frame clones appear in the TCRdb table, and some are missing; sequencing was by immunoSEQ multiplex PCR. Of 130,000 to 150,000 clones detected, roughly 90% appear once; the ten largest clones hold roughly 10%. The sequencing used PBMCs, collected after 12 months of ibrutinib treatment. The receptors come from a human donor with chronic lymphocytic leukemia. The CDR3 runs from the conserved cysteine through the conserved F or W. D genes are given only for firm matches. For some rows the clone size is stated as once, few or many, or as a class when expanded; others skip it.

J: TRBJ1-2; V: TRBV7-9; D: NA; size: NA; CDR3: CASSLPGSYGYTF; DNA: TGTGCCAGCAGCTTACCGGGCAGCTATGGCTACACCTTC
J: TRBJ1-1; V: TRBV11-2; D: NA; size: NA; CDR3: CASSLAVNEAFF; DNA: TGTGCCAGCAGCTTAGCTGTGAACGAAGCTTTCTTT
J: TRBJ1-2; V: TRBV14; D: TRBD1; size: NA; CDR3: CASSHRQGPGGYTF; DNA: TGTGCCAGCAGCCACCGACAGGGGCCAGGTGGCTACACCTTC
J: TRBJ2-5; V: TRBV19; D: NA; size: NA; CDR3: CASSSAPQETQYF; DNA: TGTGCCAGTAGTTCGGCCCCTCAAGAGACCCAGTACTTC
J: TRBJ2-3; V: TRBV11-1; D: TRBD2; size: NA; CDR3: CASSTRTSGRVDTQYF; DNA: TGTGCCAGCAGCACCAGGACTAGCGGGAGGGTAGATACGCAGTATTTT
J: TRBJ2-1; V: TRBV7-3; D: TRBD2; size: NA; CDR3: CASSLSLAGGNEQFF; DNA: TGTGCCAGCAGCTTAAGCCTAGCGGGAGGGAATGAGCAGTTCTTC
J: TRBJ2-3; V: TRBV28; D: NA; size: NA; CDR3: CASSFRGAGTDTQYF; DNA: TGTGCCAGCAGTTTTCGGGGGGCGGGCACAGATACGCAGTATTTT
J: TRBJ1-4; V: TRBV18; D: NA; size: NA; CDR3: CASSPPRTPGWKNEKLFF; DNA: TGTGCCAGCTCACCACCGCGCACCCCAGGATGGAAAAATGAAAAACTGTTTTTT
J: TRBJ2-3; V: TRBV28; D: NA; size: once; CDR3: CASSFRGDTQYF; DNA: TGTGCCAGCAGTTTCCGAGGAGATACGCAGTATTTT
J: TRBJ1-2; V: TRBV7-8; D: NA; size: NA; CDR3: CASSGGGSFSNYGYTF; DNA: TGTGCCAGCAGCGGGGGGGGCAGTTTTTCTAACTATGGCTACACCTTC
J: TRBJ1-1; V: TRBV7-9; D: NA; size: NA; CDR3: CASSLRDGDEAFF; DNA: TGTGCCAGCAGCTTAAGGGACGGAGATGAAGCTTTCTTT
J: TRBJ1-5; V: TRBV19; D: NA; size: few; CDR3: CASTLSGGNQPQHF; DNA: TGTGCCAGTACCCTATCGGGGGGCAATCAGCCCCAGCATTTT
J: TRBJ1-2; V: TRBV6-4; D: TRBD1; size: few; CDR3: CASSDRTGGYGYTF; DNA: TGTGCCAGCAGTGATCGGACAGGGGGCTATGGCTACACCTTC
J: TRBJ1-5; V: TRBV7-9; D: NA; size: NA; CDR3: CASSFGDQPQHF; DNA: TGTGCCAGCAGCTTCGGAGATCAGCCCCAGCATTTT
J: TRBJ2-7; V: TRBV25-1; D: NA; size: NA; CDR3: CASSGKRVWDYEQYF; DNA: TGTGCCAGCAGTGGGAAAAGGGTTTGGGACTACGAGCAGTACTTC
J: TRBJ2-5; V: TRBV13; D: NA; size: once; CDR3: CASSPKETQYF; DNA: TGTGCCAGCAGCCCTAAAGAGACCCAGTACTTC
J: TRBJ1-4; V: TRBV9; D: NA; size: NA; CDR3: CASSEGSGNEKLFF; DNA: TGTGCCAGCAGTGAGGGGTCCGGTAATGAAAAACTGTTTTTT
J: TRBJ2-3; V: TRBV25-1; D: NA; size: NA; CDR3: CASSELEAPSTDTQYF; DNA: TGTGCCAGCAGTGAATTGGAAGCACCGAGCACAGATACGCAGTATTTT
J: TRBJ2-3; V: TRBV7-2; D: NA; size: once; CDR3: CASSLVGAGLFTDTQYF; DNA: TGTGCCAGCAGCTTAGTGGGGGCAGGACTATTCACAGATACGCAGTATTTT
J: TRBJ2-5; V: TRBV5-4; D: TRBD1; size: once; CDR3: CASSSPTDRTQETQYF; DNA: TGTGCCAGCAGCTCCCCAACGGACAGGACTCAAGAGACCCAGTACTTC
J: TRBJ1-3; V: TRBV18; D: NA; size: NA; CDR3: CASSLNLESRNTIYF; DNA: TGTGCCAGCTCACTTAACTTGGAGTCCCGAAACACCATATATTTT
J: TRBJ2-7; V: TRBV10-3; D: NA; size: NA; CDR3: CAISEWEDYEQYF; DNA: TGTGCCATCAGTGAATGGGAGGACTACGAGCAGTACTTC
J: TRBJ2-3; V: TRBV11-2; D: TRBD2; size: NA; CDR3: CASSQGPAGVPDTQYF; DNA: TGTGCCAGCAGCCAGGGCCCAGCGGGAGTTCCAGATACGCAGTATTTT
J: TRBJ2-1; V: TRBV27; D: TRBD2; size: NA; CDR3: CASSRSGSPDNEQFF; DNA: TGTGCCAGCAGTCGTAGCGGGAGCCCCGACAATGAGCAGTTCTTC
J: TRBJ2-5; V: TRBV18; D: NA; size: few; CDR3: CASSPPSRQEIQYF; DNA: TGTGCCAGCTCACCACCATCCAGACAAGAGATCCAGTACTTC
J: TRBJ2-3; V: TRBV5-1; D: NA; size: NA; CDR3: CASSLNSLVGEDTQYF; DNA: TGCGCCAGCAGCTTGAATAGTCTAGTTGGTGAAGATACGCAGTATTTT
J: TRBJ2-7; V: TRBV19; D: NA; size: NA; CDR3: CASSIVPDYEQYF; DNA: TGTGCCAGTAGTATAGTCCCGGACTACGAGCAGTACTTC
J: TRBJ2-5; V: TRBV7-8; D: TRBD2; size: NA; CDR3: CASRPLAGVQETQYF; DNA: TGTGCCAGCAGGCCCCTAGCGGGAGTTCAGGAGACCCAGTACTTC
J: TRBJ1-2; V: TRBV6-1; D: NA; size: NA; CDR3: CASSEYPGYTF; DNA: TGTGCCAGCAGTGAATATCCTGGCTACACCTTC
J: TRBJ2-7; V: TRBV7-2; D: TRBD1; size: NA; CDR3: CASSTRQGQMVSYEQYF; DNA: TGTGCCAGCAGCACAAGACAGGGGCAGATGGTATCCTACGAGCAGTACTTC
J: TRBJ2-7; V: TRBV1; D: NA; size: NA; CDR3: CTSSPAGEPPYEQYF; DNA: TGCACCAGCAGCCCCGCAGGGGAACCCCCCTACGAGCAGTACTTC
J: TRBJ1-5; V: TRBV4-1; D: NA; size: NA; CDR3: CASSQDAEQPQHF; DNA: TGCGCCAGCAGCCAAGATGCGGAACAGCCCCAGCATTTT
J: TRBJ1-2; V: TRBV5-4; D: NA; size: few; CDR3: CASSLAGPANYGYTF; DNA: TGTGCCAGCAGCCTCGCCGGGCCCGCCAACTATGGCTACACCTTC
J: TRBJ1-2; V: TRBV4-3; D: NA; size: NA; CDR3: CASSQAGSYTF; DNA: TGCGCCAGCAGCCAAGCCGGAAGCTACACCTTC
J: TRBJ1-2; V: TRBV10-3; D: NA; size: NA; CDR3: CAISESLGGYGYTF; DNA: TGTGCCATCAGTGAGTCGTTAGGGGGGTATGGCTACACCTTC
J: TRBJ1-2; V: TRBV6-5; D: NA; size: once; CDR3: CASTKRGLNYGYTF; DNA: TGTGCCAGCACCAAGCGAGGTCTGAACTATGGCTACACCTTC
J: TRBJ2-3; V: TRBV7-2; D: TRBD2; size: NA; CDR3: CASSLVSGRGSDTQYF; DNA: TGTGCCAGCAGCTTAGTTAGCGGGAGGGGTTCTGATACGCAGTATTTT
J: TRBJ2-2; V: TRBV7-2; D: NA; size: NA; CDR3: CASTHLADNTGELFF; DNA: TGTGCCAGCACCCACTTAGCGGATAACACCGGGGAGCTGTTTTTT
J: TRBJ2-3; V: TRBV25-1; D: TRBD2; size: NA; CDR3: CASSEPTSRSQYF; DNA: TGTGCCAGCAGTGAGCCGACTAGCAGGTCACAGTATTTT
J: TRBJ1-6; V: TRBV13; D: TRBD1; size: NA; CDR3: CASSLAGQGNSPLHF; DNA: TGTGCCAGCAGCTTAGCGGGACAGGGGAATTCACCCCTCCACTTT
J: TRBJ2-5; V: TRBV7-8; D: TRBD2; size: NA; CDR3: CASRTGTSAQETQYF; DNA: TGTGCCAGCAGAACCGGGACTAGCGCCCAAGAGACCCAGTACTTC
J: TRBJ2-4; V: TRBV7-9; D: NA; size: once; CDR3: CASSLASVDKEYF; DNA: TGTGCCAGCAGCTTAGCTAGCGTTGACAAGGAGTACTTC
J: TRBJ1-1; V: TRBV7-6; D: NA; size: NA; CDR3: CASKLIDREAFF; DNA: TGTGCCAGCAAATTAATCGACCGTGAAGCTTTCTTT
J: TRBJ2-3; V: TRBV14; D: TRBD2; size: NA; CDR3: CASSQIPGGIADTQYF; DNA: TGTGCCAGCAGCCAAATTCCGGGAGGGATTGCAGATACGCAGTATTTT
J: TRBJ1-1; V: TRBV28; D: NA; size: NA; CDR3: CASGLGTTGYATEAFF; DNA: TGTGCCAGCGGGTTGGGGACGACGGGTTATGCCACTGAAGCTTTCTTT
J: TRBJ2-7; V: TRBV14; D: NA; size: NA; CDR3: CASSQIIRGQGEQYF; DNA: TGTGCCAGCAGCCAAATCATCCGGGGTCAGGGGGAGCAGTACTTC
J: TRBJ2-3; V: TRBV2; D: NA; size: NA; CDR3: CASSQGSGTTDTQYF; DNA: TGTGCCAGCAGTCAGGGTAGCGGAACCACAGATACGCAGTATTTT
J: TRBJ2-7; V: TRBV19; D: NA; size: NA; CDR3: CASSSQGTPYEQYF; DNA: TGTGCCAGTAGTTCCCAGGGGACGCCCTACGAGCAGTACTTC
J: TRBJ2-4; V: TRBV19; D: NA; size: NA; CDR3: CATTSGLAKNIQYF; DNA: TGTGCCACCACCAGCGGACTAGCCAAAAACATTCAGTACTTC
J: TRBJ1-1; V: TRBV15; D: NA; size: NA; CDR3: CATSRDRRSEKTEAFF; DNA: TGTGCCACCAGCAGAGACCGGAGATCCGAGAAGACTGAAGCTTTCTTT
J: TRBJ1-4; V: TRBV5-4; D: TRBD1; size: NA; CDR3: CASSDDTQGAREKLFF; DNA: TGTGCCAGCAGCGATGACACGCAGGGGGCGCGGGAAAAACTGTTTTTT
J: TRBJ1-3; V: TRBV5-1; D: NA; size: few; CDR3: CASSLKVSSGNTIYF; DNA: TGCGCCAGCAGCTTGAAGGTCAGCTCTGGAAACACCATATATTTT
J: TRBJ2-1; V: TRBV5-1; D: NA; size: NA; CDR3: CASSREQGIRNEQFF; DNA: TGCGCCAGCAGCCGGGAACAGGGCATTAGAAATGAGCAGTTCTTC
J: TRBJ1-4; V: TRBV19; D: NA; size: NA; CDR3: CASSILRDGNEKLFF; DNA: TGTGCCAGTAGTATTCTGCGGGACGGGAACGAAAAACTGTTTTTT
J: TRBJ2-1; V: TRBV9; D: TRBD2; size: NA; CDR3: CASSVAGLADSYNEQFF; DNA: TGTGCCAGCAGCGTAGCCGGACTAGCGGACTCCTACAATGAGCAGTTCTTC
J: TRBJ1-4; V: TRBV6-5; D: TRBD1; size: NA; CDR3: CASRPRQGPGEKLFF; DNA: TGTGCCAGCAGACCCCGACAGGGTCCGGGCGAAAAACTGTTTTTT
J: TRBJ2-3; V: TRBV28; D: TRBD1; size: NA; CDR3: CASSLRQGGTDTQYF; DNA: TGTGCCAGCAGCCTCCGACAGGGTGGCACAGATACGCAGTATTTT